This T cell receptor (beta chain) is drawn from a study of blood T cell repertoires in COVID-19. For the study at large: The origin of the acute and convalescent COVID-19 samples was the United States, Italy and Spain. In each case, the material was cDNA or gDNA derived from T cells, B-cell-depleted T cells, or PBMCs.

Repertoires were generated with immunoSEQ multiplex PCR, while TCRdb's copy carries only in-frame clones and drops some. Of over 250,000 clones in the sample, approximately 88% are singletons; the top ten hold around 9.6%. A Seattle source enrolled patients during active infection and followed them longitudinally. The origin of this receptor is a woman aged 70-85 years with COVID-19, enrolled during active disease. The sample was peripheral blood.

The CDR3 DNA reads TGTGCCAGCAGCCTATTAGCGGGAGACCTATATGAGCAGTTCTTC. Its protein is CASSLLAGDLYEQFF. The rearrangement uses TRBV5-5 and TRBJ2-1; the match to TRBD2 covers 9 bases. CDR3 length: 15 residues. Trimming took 4 bases from V and 8 from J; bases not matched to a gene: 10. Germline loops: CDR1 SGHKS, CDR2 YYEKEE (reference sequence).